A single sample is the source of the 18 T cell receptor beta chains below, sequenced in a study of post-analysis software for immune sequencing data. Study results and limitations: With TRBV5-6, TRBV5-1 and TRBV20-1 included, several TRBV segments were more frequent in patients than in controls.

Carried by the TCR beta cDNA libraries were unique molecular identifiers. TCRdb re-derived calls from the PCR reads in MiXCR, one entry per CDR3 protein. Of about 800,000 distinct CDR3 sequences in the sample, 30% were seen once. The antigens for these receptors are not known. Material for sequencing was blood. The receptors shown here come from a girl aged 5-17 years with multiple sclerosis.

The rearrangement uses TRBV15 and TRBJ1-6; D is undetermined. The ends were cut back, 4 bases at V and 5 bases at J, with 6 bases in the middle. From germline, CDR1 is LNHNV and CDR2 YYDKDF (reference sequence). The CDR3 contains 13 residues. The DNA for the CDR3 is TGTGCCACCAGCATCGAAAATAATTCACCCCTCCACTTT. Translation gives CATSIENNSPLHF.

The gene calls are TRBV28 and TRBJ1-6; 8 bases agree with TRBD1. J gave up 6 bases and V 5 bases, and 9 bases lay outside the gene matches. The CDR3 covers 16 residues. Per germline, CDR1 MDHEN and CDR2 SYDVKM. This CDR3 is CASSRGPGQANSPLHF. The CDR3 DNA follows: TGTGCCAGCAGTCGGGGTCCGGGACAGGCTAATTCACCCCTCCACTTT.

V usage is TRBV20-1 and J usage is TRBJ1-5, with a weak D call TRBD1 (5 bases). Germline V gene data show CDR1 as DFQATT and CDR2 as SNEGSKA (reference sequence). V dropped 0 bases and J dropped 4 bases, with 7 bases sitting between them. CDR3 size: 13 residues. The CDR3 region has the DNA TGCAGTGCTAGAGATCAGGGTAATCAGCCCCAGCATTTT. Amino acids: CSARDQGNQPQHF.

Only a few counts were recorded for this clonotype. The CDR3 loop is CSARDIKGQGYYEQYF. CDR3 nucleotide sequence: TGCAGTGCTAGAGATATTAAGGGACAGGGCTACTACGAGCAGTACTTC. The chain combines TRBV20-1 with TRBJ2-7, with 9 bases fitting TRBD1. After removal of 0 bases from V and 3 bases from J, the junction contained 9 bases not matched to a gene. CDR1 is DFQATT and CDR2 is SNEGSKA in the germline V gene (reference sequence). This CDR3 spans 16 amino acids.

This chain joins TRBV6-1 and TRBJ1-4; D possibly corresponds to TRBD1 (5 bases). CDR1 MNHNS and CDR2 SASEGT come from the germline V gene. The V and J ends lost 6 bases and 7 bases respectively, with 9 bases between them. CDR3 length: 12 residues. CDR3 sequence (DNA): TGTGCCAGCAGGACAGTTCGTGAAAAACTGTTTTTT. This encodes CASRTVREKLFF.

V and J are TRBV4-1 and TRBJ2-5; TRBD1 agrees at 7 bases. The junction had 9 bases not matched to a gene; V was cut back by 5 bases and J by 3 bases. This CDR3 contains 15 residues. Germline CDR1 and CDR2: MGHRA and YSYEKL. CDR3 nucleotides: TGCGCCAGCAGCTCCCGGGACAGCCCAAAAGAGACCCAGTACTTC. This sequence encodes CASSSRDSPKETQYF.

This CDR3 is CSARSPNSYGYTF. The CDR3 DNA reads TGCAGTGCTAGGTCCCCCAATAGCTATGGCTACACCTTC. J is TRBJ1-2 and V is TRBV20-1; D uncertain. V lost 3 bases, J lost 4 bases, and 12 bases lay in between. Germline V lookup: CDR1 DFQATT, CDR2 SNEGSKA (reference sequence). The length of the CDR3 is 13 residues.

This clonotype was counted many times. The chain combines TRBV29-1 with TRBJ1-2; D gene unclear. The CDR3 covers 14 residues. Germline lookup yields CDR1 SQVTM and CDR2 ANQGSEA. Trimming shortened V by 5 bases and J by 2 bases, and 15 bases separated the two germline ends. DNA for the CDR3: TGCAGCGTTCTCAAAGGGTTCGAAAACTATGGCTACACCTTC. Protein sequence: CSVLKGFENYGYTF.

This clonotype was seen a handful of times. The rearrangement joins TRBV5-1 to TRBJ2-7, with 7 bases that match TRBD1. V was pared by 0 bases and J by 2 bases, with 2 bases of the junction left unmatched. In germline, CDR1 is SGHRS, CDR2 YFSETQ. This CDR3 region has 14 residues. CDR3 sequence reads: CASSLEGQTYEQYF. Written as DNA, the CDR3 is TGCGCCAGCAGCTTGGAGGGACAGACCTACGAGCAGTACTTC.

The V call is TRBV28, the J call TRBJ1-6; the D is unclear. V lost 3 bases to trimming and J lost 9 bases, with 18 bases between them. The CDR3 length is 16 residues. Germline V gene data show CDR1 as MDHEN and CDR2 as SYDVKM. The CDR3: CASSLIDRDSGSPLHF. CDR3 sequence (DNA): TGTGCCAGCAGTTTGATCGATAGGGATTCGGGTTCACCCCTCCACTTT.

This chain joins TRBV9 and TRBJ2-6; TRBD2 agrees at 7 bases. Germline values: CDR1 SGDLS, CDR2 YYNGEE. The trim removed 0 bases at V and 3 bases at J, leaving 3 bases unmatched. The CDR3 is made up of 16 amino acids. CDR3 bases: TGTGCCAGCAGCGTAGGACTAGCCAATGGGGCCAACGTCCTGACTTTC. This codes for CASSVGLANGANVLTF.

This clonotype occurred many times. The chain combines TRBV28 with TRBJ2-5; D is unresolved. CDR3 length equals 13 residues. Trimming removed 2 bases at V and 11 bases at J, with 15 bases between. CDR1 is MDHEN, CDR2 SYDVKM, per germline. In DNA, the CDR3 is TGTGCCAGCAGTTTAGGTTTCCGGTCAGAGCAGTACTTC. It is translated as CASSLGFRSEQYF.

The chain couples TRBV5-5 to TRBJ2-1; D possibly uses TRBD1 or TRBD2 (5 bases each). Germline V CDR1 and CDR2: SGHKS, YYEKEE (reference sequence). Trimming shortened V by 5 bases and J by 4 bases, and 19 bases separated the two germline ends. The CDR3 covers 16 residues. The CDR3 region has the DNA TGTGCCAGCAGTCCAAGTCGGACGGGGCTATACAATGAGCAGTTCTTC. It is translated as CASSPSRTGLYNEQFF.

The CDR3 DNA follows: TGCGCCAGCAGCCGTAGTTCTGGTGGCTATGGCTACACCTTC. Translation: CASSRSSGGYGYTF. V gene TRBV4-1 combines with J gene TRBJ1-2; D is uncertain. V lost 4 bases and J lost 4, with 13 bases in between. Per germline, CDR1 MGHRA and CDR2 YSYEKL. CDR3 length equals 14 residues.

The J gene is TRBJ1-1, the V gene TRBV12-5, with TRBD1 matching 7 bases. The CDR3 covers 17 residues. Germline assignment: CDR1 LGHNT and CDR2 FRNRAP. Trimming took 0 bases from V and 5 from J; bases not matched to a gene: 12. In nucleotides, the CDR3 is TGTGCTAGTGGTTTGGTACTAGGTGAGGGGGCGCGGACTGAAGCTTTCTTT. It codes for CASGLVLGEGARTEAFF.

The chain has TRBV5-1 and TRBJ1-2, with D possibly matching TRBD1 (5 bases). This CDR3 region has 12 residues. CDR1 and CDR2 (germline): SGHRS, YFSETQ. The V gene lost 4 bases and the J gene lost 8 bases, with 12 bases spanning the gap. The CDR3 protein is CASSLGDRGYTF. The DNA of the CDR3 is TGCGCCAGCAGCCTAGGGGACCGAGGCTACACCTTC.

The rearrangement joins TRBV29-1 to TRBJ1-1; possible D gene TRBD1, 6 bases. The length of the CDR3 is 15 residues. The V gene lost 2 bases and the J gene lost 2 bases, with 15 bases spanning the gap. Per germline, CDR1 SQVTM and CDR2 ANQGSEA. As DNA, the CDR3 is TGCAGCGTTGAATCGACGACAGGAGTAAACACTGAAGCTTTCTTT. It is translated as CSVESTTGVNTEAFF.

CDR3 sequence: CASSFSGSGPRTEAFF. CDR3 in DNA: TGTGCCAGCAGCTTTAGCGGATCGGGCCCGCGGACTGAAGCTTTCTTT. This chain uses TRBV7-9 with TRBJ1-1; D ambiguous. The CDR3 spans 16 residues. The V and J ends lost 3 bases and 5 bases respectively, with 19 bases between them. Per germline, CDR1 SEHNR and CDR2 FQNEAQ (reference sequence).